The 13 T cell receptor beta chains reported below all come from one sample, sequenced in a study of blood T cell repertoires in COVID-19. Sequenced by immunoSEQ multiplex PCR; TCRdb stores in-frame clones only, minus some. The sample yields some 87,000 clones, 70% to 90% seen once. Sequencing was performed on peripheral blood. The receptors derive from a human donor with COVID-19, enrolled during active disease. The donor label of this sample is uncertain.

The V call is TRBV6-6, the J call TRBJ1-1; D is possibly TRBD1 (6 bases). Germline loops: CDR1 MNHNY, CDR2 SVGAGI (reference sequence). The CDR3 loop spans 13 amino acids. V lost 2 bases and J lost 4, with 8 bases in between. The CDR3 protein is CASSYPRGTEAFF. CDR3 nucleotides: TGTGCCAGCAGTTACCCCAGGGGCACTGAAGCTTTCTTT.

This clone was detected only a few times. V is TRBV6-4 and J is TRBJ2-1; D uncertain. CDR1 and CDR2 (germline): MRHNA, SNTAGT. The CDR3 covers 15 residues. V shed 0 bases and J shed 6 bases, with 12 bases lying between them. CDR3 loop: CASSDSTSESNEQFF. The CDR3 DNA sequence: TGTGCCAGCAGTGACTCAACCTCGGAGAGCAATGAGCAGTTCTTC.

CDR3 coding DNA: TGTGCCAGTAGGGCCGGCGGGAGCTCCCCCAATGAGCAGTTCTTC. It is translated as CASRAGGSSPNEQFF. The chain has TRBV19 and TRBJ2-1; 7 nucleotides agree with TRBD2. This CDR3 region has 15 residues. Per the germline V gene, CDR1 is LNHDA and CDR2 is SQIVND (reference sequence). J lost 6 bases, V lost 6 bases, and 11 bases had no gene match. The entire variable domain, with the rest obtained from reference TRBV19 and TRBJ2-1, is as follows: DGGITQSPKYLFRKEGQNVTLSCEQNLNHDAMYWYRQDPGQGLRLIYYSQIVNDFQKGDIAEGYSVSREKKESFPLTVTSAQKNPTAFYLCASRAGGSSPNEQFFGPGTRLTVL.

This clone was recorded only once. The V and J genes are TRBV6-6 and TRBJ2-1, with TRBD2 identical over 9 bases. Germline lookup yields CDR1 MNHNY and CDR2 SVGAGI (reference sequence). The CDR3 covers 16 residues. The V gene end was trimmed by 5 bases and the J gene end by 12 bases; junction bases not matched to a gene: 17. CDR3 bases: TGTGCCAGCAGTACCGCGGCGCTAGCGGGACCCAAAGGGCAGTTCTTC. Translation: CASSTAALAGPKGQFF.

The V call is TRBV4-1, the J call TRBJ2-5; D call uncertain. Trimming cost V 5 bases and J 0 bases, with 7 bases left between them. The CDR3 contains 13 residues. In germline, CDR1 is MGHRA, CDR2 YSYEKL. CDR3 residues: CASSSSYQETQYF. The DNA of the CDR3 is TGCGCCAGCAGCTCTTCGTACCAAGAGACCCAGTACTTC.

The chain couples TRBV19 to TRBJ1-1; D may be TRBD1 (5 bases). The CDR3 runs 14 residues. The germline V and J ends were trimmed by 5 bases and 4 bases, with 14 bases remaining between them. Germline loops: CDR1 LNHDA, CDR2 SQIVND (reference sequence). The DNA for the CDR3 is TGTGCCAGTAGTCTACAGGTACAGAGCACTGAAGCTTTCTTT. Its translation: CASSLQVQSTEAFF. The full variable domain, with the rest looked up from reference TRBV19 and TRBJ1-1, is DGGITQSPKYLFRKEGQNVTLSCEQNLNHDAMYWYRQDPGQGLRLIYYSQIVNDFQKGDIAEGYSVSREKKESFPLTVTSAQKNPTAFYLCASSLQVQSTEAFFGQGTRLTVV.

The chain has TRBV7-9 and TRBJ1-3; D is undetermined. Looked up from germline, CDR1 is SEHNR and CDR2 is FQNEAQ (reference sequence). V lost 5 bases and J lost 4, with 12 bases in between. The CDR3 runs 14 residues. The chain's CDR3 is CASSQQSGGNTIYF. The CDR3 DNA is TGTGCCAGCAGCCAACAAAGCGGGGGAAACACCATATATTTT.

The rearrangement joins TRBV6-2 or TRBV6-3 to TRBJ1-5; D is possibly TRBD1 (5 bases). Trimming pared 4 bases from V and 7 bases from J, leaving 17 bases between. The length of the CDR3 is 15 residues. Per the germline V gene, CDR1 is MNHEY and CDR2 is SVGEGT. The CDR3 reads CASSSHGTPRQPQHF. The DNA of the CDR3 is TGTGCCAGCAGTTCCCACGGGACTCCTAGGCAGCCCCAGCATTTT.

To note about this clone: The missing conserved phenylalanine or tryptophan at the end of this CDR3 makes a read error likely. The limits of the CDR3 on the DNA are not certain, so only TCRdb's listed CDR3 is given. The CDR3: CSVVGGGVEVFL. The chain is built from TRBV29-1 and TRBJ1-1. Germline V CDR1 and CDR2: SQVTM, ANQGSEA. From its first to its last residue, the CDR3 has 12 amino acids.

CDR3 loop: CASSQGAAIQPQHF. In DNA form, the CDR3 reads TGTGCCAGCAGCCAAGGGGCAGCCATCCAGCCCCAGCATTTT. The rearrangement links TRBV3-1 (or the pseudogene TRBV3-2) to TRBJ1-5; D remains unclear. The CDR3 totals 14 residues. Germline values: CDR1 LGHDT, CDR2 YNNKEL (reference sequence). V was trimmed by 1 base and J by 7 bases, leaving 11 bases between them.

This sequence joins TRBV15 and TRBJ2-7; 11 positions agree with TRBD2. Germline V gives CDR1 LNHNV, CDR2 YYDKDF (reference sequence). This CDR3 has 14 amino acids. V lost 5 bases and J lost 8; bases outside the gene matches: 8. The CDR3: CATSGSRTSGQQYF. The CDR3 DNA reads as TGTGCCACCAGCGGAAGTAGGACTAGCGGGCAGCAGTACTTC.

In regard to this clone: The junction shows a germline mismatch at one end, possibly a read error. The V gene is TRBV5-6, the J gene TRBJ1-1; a possible D gene is TRBD1 (5 bases). CDR3 length equals 13 residues. From germline, CDR1 is SGHDT and CDR2 YYEEEE. CDR3 coding DNA: TGTGCCAGCACCTTGACAGTGAACACTGAAGCTTTCTTT. Translation: CASTLTVNTEAFF.

The chain is built from TRBV11-3 and TRBJ1-3; no firm D call. The CDR3 runs 18 residues. Germline-derived CDR1 and CDR2 are SGHNT and YENEEA. The ends were cut back, 1 base at V and 3 bases at J, with 19 bases in the middle. The CDR3 nucleotides are TGTGCCAGCAGCTTAGCAATCCGGGCCCAAGGGAGTGGAAACACCATATATTTT. This encodes CASSLAIRAQGSGNTIYF.